This T cell receptor (beta chain) was captured in a study of cytomegalovirus exposure and HLA in healthy donors. Study outcomes and limitations: For presence/absence analyses, sequencing depth was assumed to be roughly uniform across donors. Some V segments, TRBV6-2 and TRBV6-3 among them, were indistinguishable and were therefore excluded. As was reported, the HLA-A and HLA-B alleles of most subjects were accurately predicted from TCR beta sequences.

As concerns this clone: Its antigen is not identified.

CDR1 and CDR2 from the germline V gene are SGDLS and YYNGEE. This CDR3 is built from 15 residues. V was trimmed by 1 base and J by 1 base, leaving 11 bases between them. With 60 Vbeta and 13 Jbeta primers, the PCR was carried out. The repertoire was sequenced with immunoSEQ multiplex PCR; TCRdb's copy has only in-frame clones and lacks some. Of some 220,000 clones listed, 77% were seen once; the top ten hold roughly 2.6%. This sequence was found in an older woman in good health and CMV-seropositive. The sample comprised PBMCs. The rearrangement joins TRBV9 to TRBJ1-1, with D tentatively TRBD1 (6 bases). Here the CDR3 reads CASSVQSTGNTEAFF. DNA of the CDR3: TGTGCCAGCAGCGTACAGTCGACAGGGAACACTGAAGCTTTCTTT.